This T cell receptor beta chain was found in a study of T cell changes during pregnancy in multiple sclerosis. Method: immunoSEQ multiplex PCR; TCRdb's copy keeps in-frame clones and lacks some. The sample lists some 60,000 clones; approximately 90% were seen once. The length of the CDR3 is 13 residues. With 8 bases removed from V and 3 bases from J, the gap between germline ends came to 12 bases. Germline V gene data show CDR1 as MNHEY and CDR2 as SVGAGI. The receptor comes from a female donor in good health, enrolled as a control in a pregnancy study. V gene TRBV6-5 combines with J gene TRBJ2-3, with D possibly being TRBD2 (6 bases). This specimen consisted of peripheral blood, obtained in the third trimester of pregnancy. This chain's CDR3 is CASGDGGTDTQYF. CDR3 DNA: TGTGCCAGCGGGGACGGAGGGACAGATACGCAGTATTTT.